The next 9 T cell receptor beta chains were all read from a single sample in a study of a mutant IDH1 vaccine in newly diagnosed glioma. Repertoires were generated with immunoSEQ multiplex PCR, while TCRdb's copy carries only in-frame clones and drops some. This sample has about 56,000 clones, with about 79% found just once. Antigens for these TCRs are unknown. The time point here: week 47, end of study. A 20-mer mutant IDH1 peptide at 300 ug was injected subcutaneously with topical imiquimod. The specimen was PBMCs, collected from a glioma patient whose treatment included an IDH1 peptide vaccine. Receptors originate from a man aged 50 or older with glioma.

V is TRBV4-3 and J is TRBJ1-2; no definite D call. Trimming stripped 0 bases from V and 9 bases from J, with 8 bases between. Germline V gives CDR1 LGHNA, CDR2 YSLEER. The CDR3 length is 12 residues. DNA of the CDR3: TGCGCCAGCAGCCAAGATCAGAGAAGCTACACCTTC. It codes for CASSQDQRSYTF.

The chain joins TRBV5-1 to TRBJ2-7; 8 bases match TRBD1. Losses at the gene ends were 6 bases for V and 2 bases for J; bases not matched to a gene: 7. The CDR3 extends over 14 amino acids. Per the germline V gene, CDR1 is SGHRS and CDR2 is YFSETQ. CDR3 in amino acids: CASTAGTGAYEQYF. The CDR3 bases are TGCGCCAGCACCGCCGGGACAGGTGCCTACGAGCAGTACTTC.

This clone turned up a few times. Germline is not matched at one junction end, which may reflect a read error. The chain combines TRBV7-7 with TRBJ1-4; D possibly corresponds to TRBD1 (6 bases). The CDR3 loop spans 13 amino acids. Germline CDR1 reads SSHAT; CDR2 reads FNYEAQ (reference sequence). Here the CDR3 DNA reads TGTGCTAGCAGCTCCCAAGGGGGTGAAAAACTGTTTTTT. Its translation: CASSSQGGEKLFF.

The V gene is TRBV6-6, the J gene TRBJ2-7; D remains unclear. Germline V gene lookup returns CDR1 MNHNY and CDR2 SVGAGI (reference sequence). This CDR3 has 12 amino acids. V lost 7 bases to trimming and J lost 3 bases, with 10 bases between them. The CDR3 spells CASNADSYEQYF. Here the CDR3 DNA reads TGTGCCAGCAATGCAGATAGCTACGAGCAGTACTTC.

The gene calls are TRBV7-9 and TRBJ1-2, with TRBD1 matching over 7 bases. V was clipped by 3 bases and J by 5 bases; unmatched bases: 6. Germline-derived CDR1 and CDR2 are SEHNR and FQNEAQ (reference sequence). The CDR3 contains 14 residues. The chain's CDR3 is CASSFSRGKYGYTF. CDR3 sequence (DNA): TGTGCCAGCAGCTTTTCCAGGGGGAAGTATGGCTACACCTTC.

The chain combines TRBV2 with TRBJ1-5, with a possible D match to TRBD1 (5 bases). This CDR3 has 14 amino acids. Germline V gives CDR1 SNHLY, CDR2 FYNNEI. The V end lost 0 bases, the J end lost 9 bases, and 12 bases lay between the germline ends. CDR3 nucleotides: TGTGCCAGCAGTGAAGCGGGGCCGGGGCTGCCCCAGCATTTT. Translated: CASSEAGPGLPQHF.

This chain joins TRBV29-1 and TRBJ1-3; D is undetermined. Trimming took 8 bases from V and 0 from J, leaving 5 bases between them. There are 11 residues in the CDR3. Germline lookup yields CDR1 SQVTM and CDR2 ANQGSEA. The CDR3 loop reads CSSVSGNTIYF. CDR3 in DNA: TGCAGCTCAGTCTCTGGAAACACCATATATTTT.

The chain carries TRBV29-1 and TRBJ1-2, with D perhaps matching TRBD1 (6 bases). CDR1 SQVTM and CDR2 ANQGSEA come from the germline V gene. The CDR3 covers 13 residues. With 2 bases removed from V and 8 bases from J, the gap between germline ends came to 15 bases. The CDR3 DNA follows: TGCAGCGTTGAAACGGGCAGGGGAAGAGGCTACACCTTC. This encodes CSVETGRGRGYTF.

The CDR3 spells CASSLGQNQPQHF. Written as DNA, the CDR3 is TGTGCCAGCAGCTTAGGACAGAATCAGCCCCAGCATTTT. J is TRBJ1-5 and V is TRBV7-2; possibly TRBD1 for D (5 bases). V was cut by 1 base and J by 4 bases, with 5 bases left in between. Germline V gene lookup returns CDR1 SGHTA and CDR2 FQGNSA. The CDR3 runs 13 residues.